This T cell receptor beta chain was captured in a study of blood T cells in healthy people across ages. Whole-study results and caveats: As age increased, TCR beta diversity per million T cells fell in a roughly linear fashion. Percentage of naive T cells showed a strong correlation with TCR beta diversity.

Alongside a J-beta primer mix, a sample-barcoded 5' primer served in a second PCR lasting about 6 to 11 cycles. Tags on each cDNA molecule came from a template-switch adaptor with 12 random nucleotides. TCRdb passed the 5' RACE reads through MiXCR, listing each CDR3 protein once. The sample contains about 670,000 distinct CDR3 sequences, roughly 41% of which appear only once. This clonotype was found once. The antigen remains undetermined. An end of the junction differs from the germline gene, which may be a read error. Germline V CDR1 and CDR2: SGHNT, YYREEE (reference sequence). This CDR3 contains 17 residues.

The gene calls are TRBV5-4 and TRBJ2-1; perhaps TRBD1 as D (6 bases). The receptor was isolated from a man older than 75 in good health. Sequences were obtained from blood. The DNA for the CDR3 is TGCGCCAGCAGCTCAAGGACAGCCGCATCAAAAGGGAGTGAGCAGTTCTTC. Encoded protein: CASSSRTAASKGSEQFF.